A selection of T cell receptor beta chains follows, all from one sample in a study of cytomegalovirus exposure and HLA in healthy donors. Sequenced by immunoSEQ multiplex PCR; TCRdb stores in-frame clones only, minus some. The sample holds 200,000 to 250,000 clones, more than 80% seen once. Sequencing input: PBMCs. These receptors originate from a man younger than 45 in good health and CMV-seronegative. Each CDR3 is given with its conserved first and last residue. The order of the fields is CDR3 length, V gene, J gene, CDR3 protein.

cdr3_length: 19; v_call: TRBV6-1; j_call: TRBJ1-1; cdr3_aa: CASSETLWIGSGGRTEAFF
cdr3_length: 14; v_call: TRBV4-1; j_call: TRBJ1-2; cdr3_aa: CASSQDPLASGYTF
cdr3_length: 13; v_call: TRBV6-4; j_call: TRBJ2-3; cdr3_aa: CASSRDLTDTQYF
cdr3_length: 20; v_call: TRBV7-8; j_call: TRBJ2-3; cdr3_aa: CASSSWSGTEYSFSTDTQYF
cdr3_length: 19; v_call: TRBV2; j_call: TRBJ2-5; cdr3_aa: CASSEAHEGLAGGKETQYF
cdr3_length: 12; v_call: TRBV11-3; j_call: TRBJ1-2; cdr3_aa: CASSSSYSLLTF
cdr3_length: 15; v_call: TRBV7-2; j_call: TRBJ1-1; cdr3_aa: CASSRDSRVSTEAFF
cdr3_length: 13; v_call: TRBV11-3; j_call: TRBJ1-1; cdr3_aa: CASSLERGTEAFF
cdr3_length: 12; v_call: TRBV6-1; j_call: TRBJ2-3; cdr3_aa: CASSEQRGTQYF
cdr3_length: 15; v_call: TRBV15; j_call: TRBJ1-1; cdr3_aa: CATSRDRSQGAEAFF
cdr3_length: 17; v_call: TRBV28; j_call: TRBJ2-6; cdr3_aa: CASSLAWGLSGANVLTF
cdr3_length: 14; v_call: TRBV7-6; j_call: TRBJ2-3; cdr3_aa: CASSRQSTRDTQYF
cdr3_length: 18; v_call: TRBV19; j_call: TRBJ2-1; cdr3_aa: CASSYARTSGSSYNEQFF
cdr3_length: 17; v_call: TRBV5-1; j_call: TRBJ2-3; cdr3_aa: CASSSYLAGGQEDTQYF
cdr3_length: 16; v_call: TRBV5-1; j_call: TRBJ2-7; cdr3_aa: CASSLGQGPGSYEQYF
cdr3_length: 15; v_call: TRBV6-5; j_call: TRBJ1-2; cdr3_aa: CASTKPGQGYYGYTF
cdr3_length: 12; v_call: TRBV18; j_call: TRBJ2-7; cdr3_aa: CASSRQGYEQYF
cdr3_length: 14; v_call: TRBV4-1; j_call: TRBJ1-5; cdr3_aa: CASSQGQYNQPQHF
cdr3_length: 16; v_call: TRBV11-2; j_call: TRBJ2-4; cdr3_aa: CASSAGTLLAKNIQYF
cdr3_length: 16; v_call: TRBV27; j_call: TRBJ1-6; cdr3_aa: CASSLSPRGSNSPLHF
cdr3_length: 14; v_call: TRBV7-9; j_call: TRBJ1-3; cdr3_aa: CASSPGGSGNTIYF